The sequence of this TCR beta chain was determined in a study of beta chain features in type 1 diabetes. The overall study: Across all samples, some 98 million sorted cells were examined.

General study findings and limits: TCRB repertoires of naive, central memory and Treg cells appeared more similar among patients than among healthy donors.

Reverse transcribing all isolated RNA meant expressed TCRB transcripts were sequenced. Sequencing was performed with immunoSEQ multiplex PCR; in TCRdb, only in-frame clones are kept and a portion is missing. This table holds under 450,000 clones, about 15% found once. The V end was cut by 0 bases, the J end by 0 bases, with 6 bases between. The CDR3 consists of 16 residues. Germline CDR1 and CDR2: SGHVS and FNYEAQ. This clone was recorded a few times. Antigen specificity is unknown. The TCR comes from a young man in good health. The chain links TRBV7-6 to TRBJ2-6; D unclear. Sequencing used naive CD4+ T cells from blood. DNA for the CDR3: TGTGCCAGCAGCTTAGCGGTCCCCTCTGGGGCCAACGTCCTGACTTTC. Amino acid sequence: CASSLAVPSGANVLTF.